These 4 T cell receptor beta chains originate from one sample sequenced in a study of OX40 agonist ivuxolimab in advanced cancers. Sequenced by immunoSEQ multiplex PCR; TCRdb stores in-frame clones only, minus some. The sample contains about 28,000 clones, around 86% of which appear only once. Sequences were derived from CD4+ or CD8+ T cells sorted from blood, sampled in a trial of the OX40 agonist ivuxolimab. Receptors originate from an adult with an advanced solid tumor such as melanoma, head and neck, liver or kidney cancer.

V usage is TRBV4-1 and J usage is TRBJ2-1; D is unresolved. CDR3 length: 15 amino acids. CDR1 MGHRA and CDR2 YSYEKL come from the germline V gene. Deletions cut 1 base from V and 3 bases from J, with 10 bases between. CDR3 amino acids: CASSQVPESYNEQFF. For the CDR3, the DNA is TGCGCCAGCAGCCAAGTTCCTGAGAGCTACAATGAGCAGTTCTTC.

This rearrangement joins TRBV11-2 to TRBJ2-1, with 8 bases lining up with TRBD1. V shed 5 bases and J 1 base; nucleotides not matched to a gene: 16. From germline, CDR1 is SGHAT and CDR2 FQNNGV. The CDR3 extends over 19 amino acids. The CDR3 nucleotides are TGTGCCAGCAGCAAGCCGGGACAGGCCAGTCGCGGTTCCTACAATGAGCAGTTCTTC. This codes for CASSKPGQASRGSYNEQFF.

The V gene is TRBV4-1, the J gene TRBJ1-2, with D possibly being TRBD1 (5 bases). Trimming took off 1 base at V and 7 bases at J, with 16 bases between the two ends. The germline CDR1 and CDR2 sequences are MGHRA and YSYEKL. The CDR3 length is 15 residues. Written as DNA, the CDR3 is TGCGCCAGCAGCCAAGTCTTGGGTTCGGGGGTTGGCTACACCTTC. Protein: CASSQVLGSGVGYTF.

This clone was observed once. The chain joins TRBV9 to TRBJ1-5; perhaps TRBD1 as D (5 bases). CDR1 is SGDLS and CDR2 is YYNGEE in the germline V gene. The V end lost 3 bases, the J end lost 4 bases, and 11 bases lay between the germline ends. There are 14 residues in the CDR3. CDR3 residues: CASSEGILNQPQHF. CDR3 DNA sequence: TGTGCCAGCAGCGAGGGGATACTAAATCAGCCCCAGCATTTT.